These T cell receptor beta chains were read from a single sample in a study of blood T cell repertoires in COVID-19. The assay was immunoSEQ multiplex PCR, and TCRdb's table has in-frame clones only and misses some. The table records about 300,000 clones, approximately 90% of them present only once. Sequencing was done on a sample of peripheral blood. The receptors originated from a woman aged 25 to 45 who had recovered from COVID-19. Both conserved end residues are part of each CDR3. D genes are given only for firm matches. Size is omitted from some rows. Given values are once, few, many or a class for expanded clones.

j_call: TRBJ1-2; v_call: TRBV2; d_call: NA; clone_size: NA; cdr3_nt: TGTGCCAGCGGGGAGGGCGGGTACTCTGAATATGGCTACACCTTC; cdr3_aa: CASGEGGYSEYGYTF
j_call: TRBJ2-5; v_call: TRBV5-1; d_call: TRBD1; clone_size: once; cdr3_nt: TGCGCCAGCAGCTTGGGACAGGGGGACGAGACCCAGTACTTC; cdr3_aa: CASSLGQGDETQYF
j_call: TRBJ2-7; v_call: TRBV5-4; d_call: TRBD2; clone_size: once; cdr3_nt: TGTGCCAGCAGCGGGGGGACTAGCGGGGGCCTTTCCTACGAGCAGTACTTC; cdr3_aa: CASSGGTSGGLSYEQYF
j_call: TRBJ1-6; v_call: TRBV7-9; d_call: TRBD1; clone_size: NA; cdr3_nt: TGTGCCAGCAGCTTCGGACAGGGGAGTCATTCACCCCTCCACTTT; cdr3_aa: CASSFGQGSHSPLHF
j_call: TRBJ2-7; v_call: TRBV10-3; d_call: TRBD1; clone_size: NA; cdr3_nt: TGTGCCACTTTAGGGACAGGGGACTACGAGCAGTACTTC; cdr3_aa: CATLGTGDYEQYF
j_call: TRBJ1-1; v_call: TRBV7-9; d_call: TRBD1; clone_size: NA; cdr3_nt: TGTGCCAGCAGCTTAGAGGCCAGGGGGAGAGCTTTCTTT; cdr3_aa: CASSLEARGRAFF
j_call: TRBJ1-2; v_call: TRBV5-4; d_call: NA; clone_size: few; cdr3_nt: TGTGCCAGCAGCTTGATCTCGACTGATCGTGGCTACACCTTC; cdr3_aa: CASSLISTDRGYTF
j_call: TRBJ1-6; v_call: TRBV11-2; d_call: NA; clone_size: NA; cdr3_nt: TGTGCCAGCAGCTTACGGCGGGACTGGGGGAATTCACCCCTCCACTTT; cdr3_aa: CASSLRRDWGNSPLHF
j_call: TRBJ1-5; v_call: TRBV24-1; d_call: NA; clone_size: NA; cdr3_nt: TGTGCCACCAGTACTTCGCGGCGGGGAGCCAATCAGCCCCAGCATTTT; cdr3_aa: CATSTSRRGANQPQHF
j_call: TRBJ2-7; v_call: TRBV14; d_call: NA; clone_size: NA; cdr3_nt: TGTGCCAGCAGCCAAGCGGGGACACCGTACGAGCAGTACTTC; cdr3_aa: CASSQAGTPYEQYF
j_call: TRBJ2-5; v_call: TRBV7-2; d_call: TRBD2; clone_size: NA; cdr3_nt: TGTGCCAGCAGCTTACGAAGGACTAGCGGCGGTGAGACCCAGTACTTC; cdr3_aa: CASSLRRTSGGETQYF
j_call: TRBJ2-3; v_call: TRBV7-2; d_call: NA; clone_size: NA; cdr3_nt: TGTGCCAGCAGCTTCGGTTCGACAGATACGCAGTATTTT; cdr3_aa: CASSFGSTDTQYF
j_call: TRBJ1-5; v_call: TRBV28; d_call: TRBD1; clone_size: few; cdr3_nt: TGTGCCAGCAGTGCGGGACAGGGAAGGCCCCAGCATTTT; cdr3_aa: CASSAGQGRPQHF
j_call: TRBJ2-7; v_call: TRBV11-3; d_call: NA; clone_size: NA; cdr3_nt: TGTGCCAGCAGTCTGACAGCTAATAGTGGGGAGCAGTACTTC; cdr3_aa: CASSLTANSGEQYF
j_call: TRBJ1-1; v_call: TRBV5-1; d_call: NA; clone_size: few; cdr3_nt: TGCGCCAGCAGCTTGTCTCCCTGGAGCACTGAAGCTTTCTTT; cdr3_aa: CASSLSPWSTEAFF